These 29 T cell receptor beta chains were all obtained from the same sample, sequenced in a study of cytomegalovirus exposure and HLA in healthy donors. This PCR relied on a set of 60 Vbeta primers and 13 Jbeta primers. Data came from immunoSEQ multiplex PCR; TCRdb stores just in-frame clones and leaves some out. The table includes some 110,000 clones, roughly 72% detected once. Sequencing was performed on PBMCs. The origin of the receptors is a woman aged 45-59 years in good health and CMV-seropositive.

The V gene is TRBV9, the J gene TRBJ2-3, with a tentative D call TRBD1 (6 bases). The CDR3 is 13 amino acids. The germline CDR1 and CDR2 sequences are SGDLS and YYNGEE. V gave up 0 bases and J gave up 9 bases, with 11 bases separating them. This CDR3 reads CASSVEGEETQYF. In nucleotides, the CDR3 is TGTGCCAGCAGCGTAGAGGGGGAAGAGACGCAGTATTTT.

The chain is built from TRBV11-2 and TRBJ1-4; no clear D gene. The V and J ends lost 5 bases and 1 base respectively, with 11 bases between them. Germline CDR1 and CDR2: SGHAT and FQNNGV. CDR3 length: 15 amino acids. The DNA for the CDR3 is TGTGCCAGCAGCCAGAGGAAAGTAACTAATGAAAAACTGTTTTTT. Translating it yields CASSQRKVTNEKLFF.

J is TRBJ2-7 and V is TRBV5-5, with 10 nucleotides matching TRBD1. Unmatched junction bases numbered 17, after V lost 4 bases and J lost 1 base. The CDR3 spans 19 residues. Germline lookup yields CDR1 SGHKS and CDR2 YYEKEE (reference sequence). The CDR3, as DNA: TGTGCCAGCAGCCGGACAGGGGGAGTCGGGGGGTTAAATTCCTACGAGCAGTACTTC. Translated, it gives CASSRTGGVGGLNSYEQYF.

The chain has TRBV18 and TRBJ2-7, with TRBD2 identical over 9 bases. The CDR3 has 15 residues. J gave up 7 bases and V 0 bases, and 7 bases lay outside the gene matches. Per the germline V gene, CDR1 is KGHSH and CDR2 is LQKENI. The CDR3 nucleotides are TGTGCCAGCTCACCACCCGCGGGAGGGGAGGGTGAGCAGTACTTC. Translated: CASSPPAGGEGEQYF.

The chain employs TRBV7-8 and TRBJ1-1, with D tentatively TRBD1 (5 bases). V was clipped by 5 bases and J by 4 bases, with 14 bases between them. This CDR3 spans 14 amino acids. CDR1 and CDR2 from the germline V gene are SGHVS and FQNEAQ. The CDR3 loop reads CASSTQRGGTEAFF. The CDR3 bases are TGTGCCAGCAGCACTCAACGGGGGGGCACTGAAGCTTTCTTT.

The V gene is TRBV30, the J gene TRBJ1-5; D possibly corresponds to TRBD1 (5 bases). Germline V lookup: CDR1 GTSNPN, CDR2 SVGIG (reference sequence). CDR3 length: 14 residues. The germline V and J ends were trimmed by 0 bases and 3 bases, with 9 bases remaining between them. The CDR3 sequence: CAWSVGGDNQPQHF. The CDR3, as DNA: TGTGCCTGGAGTGTGGGGGGAGACAATCAGCCCCAGCATTTT. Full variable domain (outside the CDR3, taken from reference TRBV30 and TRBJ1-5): SQTIHQWPATLVQPVGSPLSLECTVEGTSNPNLYWYRQAAGRGLQLLFYSVGIGQISSEVPQNLSASRPQDRQFILSSKKLLLSDSGFYLCAWSVGGDNQPQHFGDGTRLSIL.

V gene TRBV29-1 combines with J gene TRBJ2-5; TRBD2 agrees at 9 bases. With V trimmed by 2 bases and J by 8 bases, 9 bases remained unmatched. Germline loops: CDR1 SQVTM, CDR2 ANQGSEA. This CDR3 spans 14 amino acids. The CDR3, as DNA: TGCAGCGTTGAAAGGCGACTAGCGGCAAGAACCCAGTACTTC. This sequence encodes CSVERRLAARTQYF.

CDR3 loop: CASSYYGQGDSYGYTF. DNA for the CDR3: TGTGCCAGCAGTTACTACGGACAGGGAGATTCATATGGCTACACCTTC. The J gene is TRBJ1-2, the V gene TRBV28, with 8 positions matching TRBD1. V lost 4 bases and J lost 5; bases outside the gene matches: 12. Looked up from germline, CDR1 is MDHEN and CDR2 is SYDVKM. This CDR3 is built from 16 residues.

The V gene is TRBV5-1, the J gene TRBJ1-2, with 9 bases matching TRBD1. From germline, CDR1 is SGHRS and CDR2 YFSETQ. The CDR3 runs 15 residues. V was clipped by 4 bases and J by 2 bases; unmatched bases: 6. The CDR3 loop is CASSQLGQGNYGYTF. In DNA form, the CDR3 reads TGCGCCAGCAGCCAACTCGGACAGGGGAACTATGGCTACACCTTC. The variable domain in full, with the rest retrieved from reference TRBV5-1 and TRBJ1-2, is KAGVTQTPRYLIKTRGQQVTLSCSPISGHRSVSWYQQTPGQGLQFLFEYFSETQRNKGNFPGRFSGRQFSNSRSEMNVSTLELGDSALYLCASSQLGQGNYGYTFGSGTRLTVV.

This CDR3 is CASSQQGPNQPQHF. The CDR3 coding sequence is TGTGCCAGCAGCCAACAGGGTCCTAATCAGCCCCAGCATTTT. The rearrangement uses TRBV7-9 and TRBJ1-5; the D gene is possibly TRBD1 (6 bases). Germline V CDR1 and CDR2: SEHNR, FQNEAQ (reference sequence). V gave up 5 bases and J gave up 4 bases, with 12 bases separating them. The CDR3 consists of 14 residues.

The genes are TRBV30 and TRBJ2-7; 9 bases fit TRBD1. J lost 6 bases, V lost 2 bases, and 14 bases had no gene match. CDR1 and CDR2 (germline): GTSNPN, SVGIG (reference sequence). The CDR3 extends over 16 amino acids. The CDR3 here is CAWSRLLGQGRFEQYF. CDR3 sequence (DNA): TGTGCCTGGAGTCGCCTGTTGGGACAGGGAAGATTCGAGCAGTACTTC. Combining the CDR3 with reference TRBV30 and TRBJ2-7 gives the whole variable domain SQTIHQWPATLVQPVGSPLSLECTVEGTSNPNLYWYRQAAGRGLQLLFYSVGIGQISSEVPQNLSASRPQDRQFILSSKKLLLSDSGFYLCAWSRLLGQGRFEQYFGPGTRLTVT.

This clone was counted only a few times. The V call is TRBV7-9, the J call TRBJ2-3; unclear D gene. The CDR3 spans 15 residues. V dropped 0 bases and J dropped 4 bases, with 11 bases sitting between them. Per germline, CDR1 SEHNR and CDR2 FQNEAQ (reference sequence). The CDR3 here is CASSLAATIADTQYF. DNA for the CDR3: TGTGCCAGCAGCTTAGCAGCGACGATCGCAGATACGCAGTATTTT.

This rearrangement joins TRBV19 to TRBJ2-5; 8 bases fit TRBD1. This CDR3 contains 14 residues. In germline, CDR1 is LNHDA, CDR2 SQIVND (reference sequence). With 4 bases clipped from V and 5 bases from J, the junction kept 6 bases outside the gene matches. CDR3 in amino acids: CASSKVRGPETQYF. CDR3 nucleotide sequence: TGTGCCAGTAGTAAGGTCAGGGGGCCGGAGACCCAGTACTTC.

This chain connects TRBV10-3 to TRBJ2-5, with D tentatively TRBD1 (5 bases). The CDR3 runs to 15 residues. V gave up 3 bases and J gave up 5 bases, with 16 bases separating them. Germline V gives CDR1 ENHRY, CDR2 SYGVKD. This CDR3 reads CAISDPAQGTETQYF. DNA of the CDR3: TGTGCCATCAGTGATCCGGCCCAGGGAACGGAGACCCAGTACTTC.

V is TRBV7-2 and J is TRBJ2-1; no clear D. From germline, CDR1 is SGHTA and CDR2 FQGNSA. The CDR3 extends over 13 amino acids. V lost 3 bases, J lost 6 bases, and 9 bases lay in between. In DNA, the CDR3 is TGTGCCAGCAGCTTTGGCAGGTTCAATGAGCAGTTCTTC. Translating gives CASSFGRFNEQFF.

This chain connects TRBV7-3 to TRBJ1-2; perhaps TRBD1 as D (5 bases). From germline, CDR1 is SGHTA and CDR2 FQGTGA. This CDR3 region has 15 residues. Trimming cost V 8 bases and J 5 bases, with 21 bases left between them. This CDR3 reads CASSIDGAGHYGYTF. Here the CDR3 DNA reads TGTGCCAGCTCCATAGATGGGGCTGGTCATTATGGCTACACCTTC.

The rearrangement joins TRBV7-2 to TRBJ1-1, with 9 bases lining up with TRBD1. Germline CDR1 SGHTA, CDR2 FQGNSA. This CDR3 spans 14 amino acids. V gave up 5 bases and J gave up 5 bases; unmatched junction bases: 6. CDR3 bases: TGTGCCAGCAGCCGACAGGGGGAAGGGACTGAAGCTTTCTTT. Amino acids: CASSRQGEGTEAFF.

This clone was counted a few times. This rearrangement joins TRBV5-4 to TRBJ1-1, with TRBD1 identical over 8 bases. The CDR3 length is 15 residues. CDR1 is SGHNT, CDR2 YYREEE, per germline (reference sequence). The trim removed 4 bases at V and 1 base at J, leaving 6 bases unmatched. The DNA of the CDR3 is TGTGCCAGCAGCCAAGGACAGGGTGGGAACACTGAAGCTTTCTTT. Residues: CASSQGQGGNTEAFF.

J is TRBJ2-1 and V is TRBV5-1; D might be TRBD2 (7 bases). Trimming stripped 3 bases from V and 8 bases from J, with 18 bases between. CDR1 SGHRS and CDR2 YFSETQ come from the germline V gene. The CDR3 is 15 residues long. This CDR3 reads CASSSLGGRIDEQFF. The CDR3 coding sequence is TGCGCCAGCAGCTCCCTGGGGGGGCGCATAGATGAGCAGTTCTTC.

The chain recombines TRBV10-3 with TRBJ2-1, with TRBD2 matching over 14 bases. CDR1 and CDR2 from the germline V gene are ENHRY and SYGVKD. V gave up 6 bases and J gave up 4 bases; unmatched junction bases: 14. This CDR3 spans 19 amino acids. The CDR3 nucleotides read TGTGCCATCAGCTTTACCGGGACTAGCGGGAGCCCCGAGTACAATGAGCAGTTCTTC. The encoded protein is CAISFTGTSGSPEYNEQFF.

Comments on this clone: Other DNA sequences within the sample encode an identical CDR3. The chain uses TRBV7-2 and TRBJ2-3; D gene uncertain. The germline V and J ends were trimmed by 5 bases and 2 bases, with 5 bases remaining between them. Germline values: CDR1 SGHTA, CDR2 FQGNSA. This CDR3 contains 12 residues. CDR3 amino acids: CASSPYTDTQYF. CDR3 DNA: TGTGCCAGCAGCCCTTACACAGATACGCAGTATTTT.

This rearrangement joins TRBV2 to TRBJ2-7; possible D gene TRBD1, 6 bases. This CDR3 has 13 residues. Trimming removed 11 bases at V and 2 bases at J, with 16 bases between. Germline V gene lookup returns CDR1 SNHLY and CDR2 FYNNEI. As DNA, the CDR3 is TGTGCCTCAGGACAGATATCAACCTACGAGCAGTACTTC. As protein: CASGQISTYEQYF.

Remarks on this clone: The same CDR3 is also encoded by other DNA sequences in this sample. The CDR3 here is CAWSRDSYEQYF. For the CDR3, the DNA is TGTGCCTGGAGTAGGGACAGCTACGAGCAGTACTTC. The chain has TRBV30 and TRBJ2-7; TRBD1 aligns across 7 bases. The trim removed 2 bases at V and 3 bases at J, leaving 1 base unmatched. The CDR3 runs 12 residues. CDR1 and CDR2 (germline): GTSNPN, SVGIG (reference sequence).

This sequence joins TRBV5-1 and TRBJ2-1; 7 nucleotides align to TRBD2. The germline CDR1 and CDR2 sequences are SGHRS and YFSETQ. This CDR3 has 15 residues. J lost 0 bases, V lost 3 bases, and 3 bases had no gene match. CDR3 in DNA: TGCGCCAGCAGCTCCGGCGGGGGCTCCTACAATGAGCAGTTCTTC. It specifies CASSSGGGSYNEQFF.

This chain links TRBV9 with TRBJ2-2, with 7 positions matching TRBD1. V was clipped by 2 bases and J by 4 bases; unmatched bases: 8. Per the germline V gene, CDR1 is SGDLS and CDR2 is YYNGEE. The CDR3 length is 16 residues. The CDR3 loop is CASSVHQGVSTGELFF. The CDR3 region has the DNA TGTGCCAGCAGCGTCCACCAGGGGGTGAGCACCGGGGAGCTGTTTTTT.

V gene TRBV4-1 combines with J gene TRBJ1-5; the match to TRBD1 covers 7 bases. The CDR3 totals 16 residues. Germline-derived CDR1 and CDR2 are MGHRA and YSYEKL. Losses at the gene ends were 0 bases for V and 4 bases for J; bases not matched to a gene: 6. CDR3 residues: CASSQDWAGGNQPQHF. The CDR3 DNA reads TGCGCCAGCAGCCAAGATTGGGCAGGGGGTAATCAGCCCCAGCATTTT.

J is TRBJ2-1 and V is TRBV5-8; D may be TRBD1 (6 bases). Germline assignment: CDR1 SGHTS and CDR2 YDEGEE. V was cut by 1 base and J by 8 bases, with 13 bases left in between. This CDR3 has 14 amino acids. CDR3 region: CASSLTGFLHEQFF. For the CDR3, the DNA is TGTGCCAGCAGCTTGACAGGGTTCTTACATGAGCAGTTCTTC.

CDR3 residues: CASSLVQNTEAFF. CDR3 DNA sequence: TGTGCCAGCAGCTTAGTTCAGAACACTGAAGCTTTCTTT. This sequence joins TRBV11-3 and TRBJ1-1; no firm D call. V lost 1 base and J lost 1, with 4 bases in between. There are 13 residues in the CDR3. The germline V gene has CDR1 SGHNT and CDR2 YENEEA. The entire variable domain, with the rest obtained from reference TRBV11-3 and TRBJ1-1, is as follows: EAGVVQSPRYKIIEKKQPVAFWCNPISGHNTLYWYLQNLGQGPELLIRYENEEAVDDSQLPKDRFSAERLKGVDSTLKIQPAELGDSAVYLCASSLVQNTEAFFGQGTRLTVV.

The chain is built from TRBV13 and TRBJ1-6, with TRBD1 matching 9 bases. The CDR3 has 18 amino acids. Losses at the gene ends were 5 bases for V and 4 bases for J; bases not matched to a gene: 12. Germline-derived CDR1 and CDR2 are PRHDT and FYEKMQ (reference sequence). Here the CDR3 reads CASSPWDRADSYNSPLHF. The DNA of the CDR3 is TGTGCCAGCAGCCCATGGGACAGGGCGGATTCGTATAATTCACCCCTCCACTTT.